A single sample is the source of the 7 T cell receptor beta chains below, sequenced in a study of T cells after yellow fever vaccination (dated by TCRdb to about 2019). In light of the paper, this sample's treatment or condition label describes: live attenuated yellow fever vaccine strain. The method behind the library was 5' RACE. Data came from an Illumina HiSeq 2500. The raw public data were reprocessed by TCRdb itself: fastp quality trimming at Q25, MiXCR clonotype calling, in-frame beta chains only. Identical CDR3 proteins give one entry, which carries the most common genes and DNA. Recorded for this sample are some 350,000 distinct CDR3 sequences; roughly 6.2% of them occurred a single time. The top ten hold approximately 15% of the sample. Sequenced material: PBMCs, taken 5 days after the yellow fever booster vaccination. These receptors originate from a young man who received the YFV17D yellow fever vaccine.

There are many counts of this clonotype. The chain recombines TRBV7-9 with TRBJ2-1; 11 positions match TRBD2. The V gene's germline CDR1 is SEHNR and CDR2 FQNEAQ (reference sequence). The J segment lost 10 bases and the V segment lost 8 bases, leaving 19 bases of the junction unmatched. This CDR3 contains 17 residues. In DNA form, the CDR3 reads TGTGCCAGCGGAATGGGACTAGCGGTCAAGGAGCGGAGAGAGCAGTTCTTC. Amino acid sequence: CASGMGLAVKERREQFF.

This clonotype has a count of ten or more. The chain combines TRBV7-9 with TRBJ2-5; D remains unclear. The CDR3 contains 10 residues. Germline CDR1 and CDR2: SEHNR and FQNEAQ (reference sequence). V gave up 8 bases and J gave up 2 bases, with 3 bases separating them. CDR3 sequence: CASEQETQYF. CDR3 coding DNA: TGTGCCAGCGAGCAAGAGACCCAGTACTTC.

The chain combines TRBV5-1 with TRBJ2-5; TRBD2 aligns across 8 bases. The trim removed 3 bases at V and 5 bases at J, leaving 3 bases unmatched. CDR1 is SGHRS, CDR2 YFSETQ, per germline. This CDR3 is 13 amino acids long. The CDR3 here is CASSWGLVETQYF. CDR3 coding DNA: TGCGCCAGCAGCTGGGGACTAGTGGAGACCCAGTACTTC.

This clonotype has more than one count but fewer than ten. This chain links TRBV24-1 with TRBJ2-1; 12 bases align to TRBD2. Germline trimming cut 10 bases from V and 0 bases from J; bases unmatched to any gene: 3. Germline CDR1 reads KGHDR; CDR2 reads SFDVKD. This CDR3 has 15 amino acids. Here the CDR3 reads CATMTSGSSYNEQFF. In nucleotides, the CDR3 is TGTGCCACGATGACTAGCGGGAGCTCCTACAATGAGCAGTTCTTC.

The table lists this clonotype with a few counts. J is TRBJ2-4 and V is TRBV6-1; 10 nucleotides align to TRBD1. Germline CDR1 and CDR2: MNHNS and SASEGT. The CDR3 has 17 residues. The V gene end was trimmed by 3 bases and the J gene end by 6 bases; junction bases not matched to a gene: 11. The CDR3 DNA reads TGTGCCAGCAGTGAGGTCCCGGGACAGGGGTTTAGAAACATTCAGTACTTC. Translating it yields CASSEVPGQGFRNIQYF.

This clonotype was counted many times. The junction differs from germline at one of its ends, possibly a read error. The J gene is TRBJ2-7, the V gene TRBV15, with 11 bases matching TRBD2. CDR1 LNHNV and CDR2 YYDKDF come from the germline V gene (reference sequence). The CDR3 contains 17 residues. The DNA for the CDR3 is TGTGCCACCAGCAGACTACCGGGAAACCGACTAGCGGGACCCCGCGACTTC. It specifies CATSRLPGNRLAGPRDF. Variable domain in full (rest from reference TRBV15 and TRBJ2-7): DAMVIQNPRYQVTQFGKPVTLSCSQTLNHNVMYWYQQKSSQAPKLLFHYYDKDFNNEADTPDNFQSRRPNTSFCFLDIRSPGLGDTAMYLCATSRLPGNRLAGPRDFGPGTRLTVT.

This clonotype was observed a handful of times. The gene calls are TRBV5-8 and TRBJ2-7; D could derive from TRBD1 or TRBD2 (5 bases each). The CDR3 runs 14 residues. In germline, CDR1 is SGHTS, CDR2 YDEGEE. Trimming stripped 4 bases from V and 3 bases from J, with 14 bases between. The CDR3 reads CASSDDSRGYEQYF. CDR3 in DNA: TGTGCCAGCAGCGATGACTCGAGGGGCTACGAGCAGTACTTC.